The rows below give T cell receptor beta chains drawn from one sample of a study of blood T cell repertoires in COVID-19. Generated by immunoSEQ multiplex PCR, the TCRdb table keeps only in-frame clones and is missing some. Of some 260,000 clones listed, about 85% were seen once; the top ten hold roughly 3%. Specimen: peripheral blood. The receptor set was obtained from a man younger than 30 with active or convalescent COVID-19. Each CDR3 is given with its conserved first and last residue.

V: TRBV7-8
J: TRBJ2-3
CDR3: CASSLARGPTDTQYF

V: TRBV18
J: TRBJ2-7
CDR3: CASSQLPSYEQYF

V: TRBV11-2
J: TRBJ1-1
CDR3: CASSLMAAQNTEAFF

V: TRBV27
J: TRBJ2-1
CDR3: CASVAGGSILYNEQFF

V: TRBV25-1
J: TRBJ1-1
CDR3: CASSPAGMNSEAFF

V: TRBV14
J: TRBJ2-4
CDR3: CASSLVGENIQYF

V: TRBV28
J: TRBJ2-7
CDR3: CASSFSYEQYF

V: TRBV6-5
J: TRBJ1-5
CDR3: CASSYPTTGGRQPQHF

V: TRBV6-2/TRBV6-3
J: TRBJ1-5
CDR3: CASSRGSQPQHF

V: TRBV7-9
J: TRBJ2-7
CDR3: CASSSPGTGVPLYEQYF

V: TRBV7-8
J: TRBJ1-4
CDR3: CASSLIYGGREKLFF

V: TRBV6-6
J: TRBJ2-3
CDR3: CASSYWLASDTDTQYF

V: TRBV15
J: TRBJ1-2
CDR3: CATSRVQGTYGYTF

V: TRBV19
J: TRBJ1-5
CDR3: CASSVLPGQINQPQHF

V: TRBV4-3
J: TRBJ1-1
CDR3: CASSQQGSTEAFF

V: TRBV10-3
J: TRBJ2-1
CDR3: CAILPTSGEDNEQFF

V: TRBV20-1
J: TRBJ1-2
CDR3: CSAPNREGYTF

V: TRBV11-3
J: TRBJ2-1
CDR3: CASSSRRENFNEQFF

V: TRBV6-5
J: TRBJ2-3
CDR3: CASIRGDTQYF

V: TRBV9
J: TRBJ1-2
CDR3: CASSTYREASYGYTF

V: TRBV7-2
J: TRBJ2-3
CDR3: CASSLGATGGDTQYF

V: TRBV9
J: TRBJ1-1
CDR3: CASSQQGTEAFF

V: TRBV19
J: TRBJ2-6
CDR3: CASSMSDRVGANVLTF

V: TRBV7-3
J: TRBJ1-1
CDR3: CASSPGQGAGTEAFF

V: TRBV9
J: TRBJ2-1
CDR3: CASSPGLAGGLYNEQFF